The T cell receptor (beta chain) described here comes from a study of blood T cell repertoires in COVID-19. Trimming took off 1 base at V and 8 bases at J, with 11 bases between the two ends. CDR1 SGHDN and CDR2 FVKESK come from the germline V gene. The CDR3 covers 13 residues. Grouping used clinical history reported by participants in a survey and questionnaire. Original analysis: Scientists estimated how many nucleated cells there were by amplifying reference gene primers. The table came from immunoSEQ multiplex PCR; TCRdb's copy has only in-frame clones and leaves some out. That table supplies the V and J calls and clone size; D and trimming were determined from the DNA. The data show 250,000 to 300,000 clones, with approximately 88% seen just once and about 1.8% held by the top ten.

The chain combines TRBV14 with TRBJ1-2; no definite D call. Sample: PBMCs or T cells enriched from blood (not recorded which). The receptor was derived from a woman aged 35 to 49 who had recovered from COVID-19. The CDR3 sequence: CASSQVLGNGYTF. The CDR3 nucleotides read TGTGCCAGCAGCCAAGTACTAGGGAACGGCTACACCTTC. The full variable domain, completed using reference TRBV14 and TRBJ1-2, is EAGVTQFPSHSVIEKGQTVTLRCDPISGHDNLYWYRRVMGKEIKFLLHFVKESKQDESGMPNNRFLAERTGGTYSTLKVQPAELEDSGVYFCASSQVLGNGYTFGSGTRLTVV.